The 17 T cell receptor delta chains reported below all come from one sample, sequenced in a study of gamma-delta T cells after stem cell transplantation. TCRdb re-called the RT-PCR reads with CATT. The sample includes around 1,500 delta-chain clones, 7.5% to 8.5% seen only once; the top ten take about half. Sequencing input: gamma-delta T cells. Receptor source: a human donor. It is not recorded whose cells these are; they may come from a transplant donor.

Points on this clone: It may be a read error: a sequence one base away is much more abundant. J is TRDJ2 and V is TRDV2, with 11 bases fitting TRDD3. Germline loops: CDR1 GEAIGNYY, CDR2 EKD. The CDR3 consists of 15 residues. Written as DNA, the CDR3 is TGTGCCTGTGACACCGCTGGGGGATACAGAGCACAACCCTTCTTT. As protein: CACDTAGGYRAQPFF.

For this clone: A much larger clone differs from this one at a single base, so this may be a read error. The rearrangement uses TRDV2 and TRDJ3; 13 nucleotides align to TRDD3. Germline V gene lookup returns CDR1 GEAIGNYY and CDR2 EKD. The CDR3 runs to 23 residues. CDR3 sequence (DNA): TGTGCCTGTGACACCGGATTCACTGGGGGATACGGGGACAGCTCCTGGGACACCCGACAGATATTTTTC. Amino acid sequence: CACDTGFTGGYGDSSWDTRQIFF.

Points on this clone: A far larger clone is one nucleotide away, so this likely arose from a read error. The CDR3 loop is CARDTVLGDTDSWDTRQMFF. Written as DNA, the CDR3 is TGTGCCCGTGACACCGTACTGGGGGATACCGACTCCTGGGACACCCGACAGATGTTTTTC. The J gene is TRDJ3, the V gene TRDV2, with 12 positions matching TRDD3. CDR1 GEAIGNYY and CDR2 EKD come from the germline V gene. The CDR3 runs to 20 residues.

This clone rates as large. This CDR3 is also generated by other DNA sequences in the sample. The chain has TRDV2 and TRDJ1; 10 nucleotides line up with TRDD3. Germline V gives CDR1 GEAIGNYY, CDR2 EKD. The CDR3 contains 16 residues. V lost 3 bases, J lost 2 bases, and 8 bases stayed unmatched. The CDR3 sequence is CACDFTGGSRTDKLIF. The CDR3 DNA follows: TGTGCCTGTGACTTTACTGGGGGATCCCGAACCGATAAACTCATCTTT.

This clone is large (0.1 to 1%) by share. The chain carries TRDV2 and TRDJ1, with D hard to call. Trimming took off 2 bases at V and 0 bases at J, with 12 bases between the two ends. The CDR3 sequence is 15 residues long. The V gene's germline CDR1 is GEAIGNYY and CDR2 EKD. CDR3 amino acids: CACDKLREYTDKLIF. The CDR3 region has the DNA TGTGCCTGTGACAAATTGAGGGAATACACCGATAAACTCATCTTT.

In DNA form, the CDR3 reads TGTGCCTGTGACACCGTTGCCAGGACGTCTGGGGGATACTCCTCCACCTGTAAACTCATCTTT. Translated, it gives CACDTVARTSGGYSSTCKLIF. V usage is TRDV2 and J usage is TRDJ1; 11 bases are shared with TRDD3. The CDR3 contains 21 residues. V was pared by 0 bases and J by 7 bases, with 24 bases of the junction left unmatched. The germline V gene has CDR1 GEAIGNYY and CDR2 EKD.

Worth noting for this clone: Since a far larger clone is one base different, this is likely a read error. This specimen includes other DNA sequences encoding the same CDR3. The chain recombines TRDV2 with TRDJ1, with TRDD3 matching over 10 bases. This CDR3 is 18 amino acids long. Germline V gives CDR1 GEAIGNYY, CDR2 EKD. The CDR3 nucleotides are TGTGCCTGTGACACCCTCCACCGTACTGGGGGATCCACCGATAAGCTCATCTTT. This codes for CACDTLHRTGGSTDKLIF.

This clone is labeled medium-sized. The V call is TRDV2, the J call TRDJ1; maybe TRDD3 (5 bases). The CDR3 contains 16 residues. From germline, CDR1 is GEAIGNYY and CDR2 EKD. The ends were cut back, 0 bases at V and 2 bases at J, with 15 bases in the middle. The CDR3 is CACDTMEGTNTDKLIF. CDR3 bases: TGTGCCTGTGACACCATGGAGGGGACAAATACCGATAAACTCATCTTT.

Note on this clone: Since a far larger clone is one base different, this is likely a read error. The gene calls are TRDV2 and TRDJ1; 10 bases match TRDD3. From germline, CDR1 is GEAIGNYY and CDR2 EKD. The trim removed 0 bases at V and 2 bases at J, leaving 17 bases unmatched. There are 20 residues in the CDR3. The CDR3 region is CACDTITRTGGLIGTDKLIF. Written as DNA, the CDR3 is TGTGCCTGTGACACCATAACACGTACTGGGGGATTAATAGGAACCGATAAACTCATCTTT.

Worth noting for this clone: Given a far larger clone just one base away, this is likely a sequencing read error. The rearrangement links TRDV2 to TRDJ1, with D uncertain. In germline, CDR1 is GEAIGNYY, CDR2 EKD. The CDR3 contains 18 residues. The CDR3 DNA follows: TGTGCCTGTGACACCTTGTCCGGTCCCTCTACATACACCGATAAACCCATCTTT. It specifies CACDTLSGPSTYTDKPIF.

About this clone itself: A far more abundant clone sits one base away, making this likely a read error. Other nucleotide sequences in the sample specify the same CDR3. The genes are TRDV2 and TRDJ1; maybe TRDD3 (5 bases). V was pared by 3 bases and J by 0 bases, with 28 bases between. The CDR3 has 20 residues. Germline assignment: CDR1 GEAIGNYY and CDR2 EKD. CDR3 sequence reads: CACDSLASGDTVPYTDKLIF. For the CDR3, the DNA is TGTGCCTGTGACTCCCTTGCGTCTGGCGATACAGTCCCTTACACCGATAAACTCATCTTT.

Comment on this clone: A far larger clone is only one base removed, so a read error is likely. The same CDR3 also results from other DNA sequences found in this sample. CDR3 sequence: CACDNLGDQDDKLIF. The CDR3 DNA follows: TGTGCCTGTGACAACCTGGGGGATCAGGATGATAAACTCATCTTT. The gene calls are TRDV2 and TRDJ1, with 9 positions matching TRDD3. This CDR3 comprises 15 residues. V shed 2 bases and J 5 bases; nucleotides not matched to a gene: 8. Germline V gene sequence: CDR1 GEAIGNYY, CDR2 EKD.

This clone is medium-sized in the sample. The rearrangement uses TRDV2 and TRDJ1; D ambiguous. The germline V gene encodes CDR1 GEAIGNYY and CDR2 EKD. V was cut by 3 bases and J by 0 bases, with 31 bases left in between. This CDR3 contains 21 residues. The chain's CDR3 is CACDPIRNLESSLMYTDKLIF. CDR3 DNA sequence: TGTGCCTGTGACCCCATAAGGAATCTGGAGTCCTCACTGATGTACACCGATAAACTCATCTTT.

This clone was seen only a few times. A far larger clone is only one base removed, so a read error is likely. This CDR3 is also generated by other DNA sequences in the sample. The genes are TRDV2 and TRDJ1; TRDD3 might be the D (5 bases). Trimming cost V 1 base and J 1 base, with 21 bases left between them. In germline, CDR1 is GEAIGNYY, CDR2 EKD. The length of the CDR3 is 18 residues. The CDR3: CACDTVLGGYGSTDKLIF. CDR3 in DNA: TGTGCCTGTGACACTGTACTCGGGGGGTACGGGTCCACCGATAAACTCATCTTT.

For this clone: The TCRdb protein, from a much larger clone, departs from this DNA's translation at residue 5, likely by read error; the protein shown derives from the DNA. V usage is TRDV2 and J usage is TRDJ1; 9 nucleotides line up with TRDD2. The J segment lost 0 bases and the V segment lost 3 bases, leaving 16 bases of the junction unmatched. The CDR3 has 19 residues. Germline V gene data show CDR1 as GEAIGNYY and CDR2 as EKD. CDR3 bases: TGTGCCTGTGACGCCCTTCCTACTGAACTGGGGTCCAACACCGATAAACTCATCTTT. Its protein is CACDALPTELGSNTDKLIF.

The chain employs TRDV2 and TRDJ1, with 9 bases matching TRDD3. V was clipped by 3 bases and J by 8 bases; unmatched bases: 9. Per germline, CDR1 GEAIGNYY and CDR2 EKD. This CDR3 region has 14 residues. The CDR3 DNA is TGTGCCTGTGACCCCGTACTGGGGGACTCGAAACTCATCTTT. Translation: CACDPVLGDSKLIF.

V and J are TRDV2 and TRDJ1, with 13 nucleotides matching TRDD3. Germline V gene data show CDR1 as GEAIGNYY and CDR2 as EKD. V dropped 0 bases and J dropped 2; count of bases not matched to a gene: 5. This CDR3 has 17 amino acids. The CDR3 DNA follows: TGTGCCTGTGACACCGTGTTACTGGGGGATACGACCGATAAACTCATCTTT. Translated, it gives CACDTVLLGDTTDKLIF.